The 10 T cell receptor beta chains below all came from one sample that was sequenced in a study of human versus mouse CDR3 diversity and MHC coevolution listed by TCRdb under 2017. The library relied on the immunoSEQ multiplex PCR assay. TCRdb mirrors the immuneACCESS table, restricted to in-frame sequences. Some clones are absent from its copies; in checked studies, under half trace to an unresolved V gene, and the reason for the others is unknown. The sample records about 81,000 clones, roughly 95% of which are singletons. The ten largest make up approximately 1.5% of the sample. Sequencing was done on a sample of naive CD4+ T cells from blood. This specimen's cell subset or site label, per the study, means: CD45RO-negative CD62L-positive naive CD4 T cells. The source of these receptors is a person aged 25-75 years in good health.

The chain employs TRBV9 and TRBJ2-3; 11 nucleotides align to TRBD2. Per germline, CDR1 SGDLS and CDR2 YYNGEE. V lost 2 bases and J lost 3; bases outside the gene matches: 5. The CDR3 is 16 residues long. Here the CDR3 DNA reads TGTGCCAGCAGCGTCTATAGCGGGGGGGCAACAGATACGCAGTATTTT. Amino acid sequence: CASSVYSGGATDTQYF.

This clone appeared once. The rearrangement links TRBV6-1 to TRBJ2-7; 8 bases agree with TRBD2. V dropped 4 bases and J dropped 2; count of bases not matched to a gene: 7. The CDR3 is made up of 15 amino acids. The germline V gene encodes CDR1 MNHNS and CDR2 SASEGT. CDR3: CASSGFSGIPYEQYF. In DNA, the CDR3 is TGTGCCAGCAGTGGCTTTAGCGGGATCCCCTACGAGCAGTACTTC.

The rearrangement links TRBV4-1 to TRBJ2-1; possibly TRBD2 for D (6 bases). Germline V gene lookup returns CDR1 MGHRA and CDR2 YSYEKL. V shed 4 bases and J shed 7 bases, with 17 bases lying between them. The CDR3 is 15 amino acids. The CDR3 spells CASSLIVGGGNEQFF. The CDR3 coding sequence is TGCGCCAGCAGCCTGATAGTGGGGGGTGGTAATGAGCAGTTCTTC.

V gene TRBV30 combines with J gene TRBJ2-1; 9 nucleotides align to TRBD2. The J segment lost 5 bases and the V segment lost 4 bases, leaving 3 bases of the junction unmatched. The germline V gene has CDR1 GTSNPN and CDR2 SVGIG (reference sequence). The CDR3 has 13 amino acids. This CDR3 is CAWNQREDNEQFF. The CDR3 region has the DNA TGTGCCTGGAACCAGCGGGAGGACAATGAGCAGTTCTTC. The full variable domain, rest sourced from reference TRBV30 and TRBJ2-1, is SQTIHQWPATLVQPVGSPLSLECTVEGTSNPNLYWYRQAAGRGLQLLFYSVGIGQISSEVPQNLSASRPQDRQFILSSKKLLLSDSGFYLCAWNQREDNEQFFGPGTRLTVL.

In nucleotides, the CDR3 is TGTGCCAGCAGCGAACAGGGTTTTGGGTCACCCCTCCACTTT. It specifies CASSEQGFGSPLHF. The chain links TRBV9 to TRBJ1-6; tentatively, D is TRBD1 (6 bases). V lost 3 bases to trimming and J lost 10 bases, with 14 bases between them. CDR1 SGDLS and CDR2 YYNGEE come from the germline V gene. The CDR3 spans 14 residues. Complete variable domain (other parts from reference TRBV9 and TRBJ1-6): DSGVTQTPKHLITATGQRVTLRCSPRSGDLSVYWYQQSLDQGLQFLIQYYNGEERAKGNILERFSAQQFPDLHSELNLSSLELGDSALYFCASSEQGFGSPLHFGNGTRLTVT.

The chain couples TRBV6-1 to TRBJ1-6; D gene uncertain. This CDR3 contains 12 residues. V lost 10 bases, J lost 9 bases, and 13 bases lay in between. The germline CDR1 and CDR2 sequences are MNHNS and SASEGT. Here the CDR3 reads CANRGNGSPLHF. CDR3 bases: TGTGCCAACCGGGGTAACGGTTCACCCCTCCACTTT.

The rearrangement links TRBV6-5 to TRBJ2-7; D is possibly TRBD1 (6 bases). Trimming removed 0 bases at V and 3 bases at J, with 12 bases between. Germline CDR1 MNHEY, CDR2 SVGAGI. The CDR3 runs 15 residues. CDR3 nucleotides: TGTGCCAGCAGTTACTCGTACAGGGAGAACTACGAGCAGTACTTC. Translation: CASSYSYRENYEQYF.

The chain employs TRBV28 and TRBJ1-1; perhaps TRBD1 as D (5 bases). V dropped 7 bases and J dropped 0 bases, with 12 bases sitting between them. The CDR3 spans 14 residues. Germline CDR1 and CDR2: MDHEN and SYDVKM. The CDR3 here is CASTKGLMNTEAFF. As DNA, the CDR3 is TGTGCCAGCACCAAGGGACTGATGAACACTGAAGCTTTCTTT.

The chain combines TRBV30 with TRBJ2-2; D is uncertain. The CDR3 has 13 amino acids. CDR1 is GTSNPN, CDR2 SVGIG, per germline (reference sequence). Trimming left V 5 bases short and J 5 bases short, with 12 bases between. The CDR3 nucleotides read TGTGCCTGGGCAAGGAGCTTGACCGGGGAGCTGTTTTTT. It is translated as CAWARSLTGELFF.

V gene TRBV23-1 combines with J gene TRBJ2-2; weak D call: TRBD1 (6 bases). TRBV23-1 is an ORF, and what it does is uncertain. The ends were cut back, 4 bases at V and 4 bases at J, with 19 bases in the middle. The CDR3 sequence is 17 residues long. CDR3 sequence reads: CASSPLQGRRGTGELFF. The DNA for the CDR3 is TGCGCCAGCAGTCCCCTCCAGGGGCGCCGAGGCACCGGGGAGCTGTTTTTT.